The 15 T cell receptor beta chains below come from one sample, sequenced in a study of blood T cells in healthy people across ages. Next came a second PCR, run for about 7 to 12 cycles, which used a sample-barcoded 5' primer along with a J-beta primer mix. TCRdb recomputed calls from the 5' RACE reads with MiXCR, one row per CDR3 protein. This sample yields 750,000 to 950,000 distinct CDR3 sequences, of which almost 30% are seen a single time; 10% belongs to the top ten. This sample was shared with a second study, whose subject was T cells of mothers and their children.

The source material was blood. The receptor source for this set is a woman in her 40s in good health.

This clonotype was seen many times. The chain employs TRBV20-1 and TRBJ1-2, with TRBD1 as a possible D gene (5 bases). Germline CDR1 DFQATT, CDR2 SNEGSKA (reference sequence). This CDR3 is built from 13 residues. Trimming left V 3 bases short and J 4 bases short, with 12 bases between. The CDR3 nucleotides read TGCAGTGCTAGCCTGGGGCAGCTCTATGGCTACACCTTC. Translation: CSASLGQLYGYTF.

This chain connects TRBV4-3 to TRBJ1-1; a weak D match, TRBD1 (5 bases). The germline CDR1 and CDR2 sequences are LGHNA and YSLEER. Trimming cost V 3 bases and J 0 bases, with 11 bases left between them. There are 15 residues in the CDR3. The CDR3, as DNA: TGCGCCAGCAGCCAGGGGCGAGATTTGAACACTGAAGCTTTCTTT. This sequence encodes CASSQGRDLNTEAFF.

There are many counts of this clonotype. The J gene is TRBJ2-5, the V gene TRBV12-3 or TRBV12-4; 10 nucleotides align to TRBD1. The junction had 5 bases not matched to a gene; V was cut back by 5 bases and J by 2 bases. This CDR3 comprises 15 residues. CDR3: CASSVGQGVQETQYF. The CDR3 nucleotides are TGTGCCAGCAGTGTTGGACAGGGGGTTCAAGAGACCCAGTACTTC.

This clonotype was counted between two and nine times. Being one base from a much bigger clone, this may be a read error. The chain joins TRBV11-2 to TRBJ2-3, with D possibly matching TRBD2 (6 bases). Germline loops: CDR1 SGHAT, CDR2 FQNNGV. The CDR3 runs to 13 residues. V lost 11 bases and J lost 7, with 19 bases in between. The CDR3 here is CAAQTGRGNTQYF. The CDR3 region has the DNA TGTGCCGCCCAAACCGGCCGGGGGAATACGCAGTATTTT. The full variable domain, rest sourced from reference TRBV11-2 and TRBJ2-3, is EAGVAQSPRYKIIEKRQSVAFWCNPISGHATLYWYQQILGQGPKLLIQFQNNGVVDDSQLPKDRFSAERLKGVDSTLKIQPAKLEDSAVYLCAAQTGRGNTQYFGPGTRLTVL.

There are a few counts of this clonotype. The chain is built from TRBV28 and TRBJ1-5; 7 positions agree with TRBD1. CDR3 size: 18 residues. CDR1 and CDR2 (germline): MDHEN, SYDVKM. The V segment lost 6 bases and the J segment 3 bases; nucleotides outside the gene matches: 17. The CDR3 reads CASSYQSLRQGFNQPQHF. As DNA, the CDR3 is TGTGCCAGCAGCTATCAGTCGCTCCGACAGGGCTTCAATCAGCCCCAGCATTTT. Together with reference TRBV28 and TRBJ1-5, the CDR3 gives the full variable domain: DVKVTQSSRYLVKRTGEKVFLECVQDMDHENMFWYRQDPGLGLRLIYFSYDVKMKEKGDIPEGYSVSREKKERFSLILESASTNQTSMYLCASSYQSLRQGFNQPQHFGDGTRLSIL.

The V call is TRBV7-2, the J call TRBJ2-5, with 8 bases aligning to TRBD2. With 4 bases clipped from V and 2 bases from J, the junction kept 15 bases outside the gene matches. The CDR3 consists of 18 residues. Per the germline V gene, CDR1 is SGHTA and CDR2 is FQGNSA. The CDR3 nucleotides read TGTGCCAGCAGCTCATCTTCGACCGGACTAGCAGGGCAAGAGACCCAGTACTTC. It is translated as CASSSSSTGLAGQETQYF.

This clonotype was observed a handful of times. CDR3 nucleotides: TGCAGTGCTACCGCCGGGACCCCGAAGACCCAGTACTTC. Protein sequence: CSATAGTPKTQYF. The chain couples TRBV20-1 to TRBJ2-5; D may correspond to TRBD1 or TRBD2 (5 bases each). Per the germline V gene, CDR1 is DFQATT and CDR2 is SNEGSKA (reference sequence). The CDR3 is 13 residues long. Trimming took 4 bases from V and 6 from J, leaving 15 bases between them.

J is TRBJ2-7 and V is TRBV7-2; tentative D call: TRBD1 (5 bases). Between the trimmed V and J ends, which lost 1 base and 3 bases, there was a span of 13 bases. CDR1 and CDR2 (germline): SGHTA, FQGNSA. This CDR3 comprises 15 residues. The CDR3 is CASSLDRFLYYEQYF. For the CDR3, the DNA is TGTGCCAGCAGCTTAGACAGGTTCCTCTACTACGAGCAGTACTTC.

In its sample, this clonotype was seen a few times. This chain joins TRBV4-3 and TRBJ2-7; the D call may be TRBD1 or TRBD2 (5 bases each). The germline V and J ends were trimmed by 1 base and 3 bases, with 10 bases remaining between them. From germline, CDR1 is LGHNA and CDR2 YSLEER. The CDR3 runs to 14 residues. The CDR3 region has the DNA TGCGCCAGCAGCCAAGGCCCAGGGAGCTACGAGCAGTACTTC. Amino acids: CASSQGPGSYEQYF.

The table lists this clonotype with a few counts. This sequence joins TRBV2 and TRBJ1-2; 7 nucleotides match TRBD1. Germline V gene data show CDR1 as SNHLY and CDR2 as FYNNEI. V dropped 9 bases and J dropped 3; count of bases not matched to a gene: 10. The CDR3 runs 14 residues. In DNA form, the CDR3 reads TGTGCCAGGGCCCGGCGACAGGGCCACTATGGCTACACCTTC. Its protein is CARARRQGHYGYTF.

This clonotype appeared many times. The V and J genes are TRBV20-1 and TRBJ2-7; 9 bases fit TRBD1. Germline loops: CDR1 DFQATT, CDR2 SNEGSKA (reference sequence). This CDR3 spans 14 amino acids. V gave up 3 bases and J gave up 5 bases; unmatched junction bases: 8. The CDR3 nucleotides are TGCAGTGCTAGGGCCGGGACAGGGTCCCACGAGCAGTACTTC. It yields the protein CSARAGTGSHEQYF.

This chain uses TRBV7-2 with TRBJ2-1, with 9 bases lining up with TRBD1. The CDR3 sequence is 19 residues long. V lost 6 bases, J lost 0 bases, and 15 bases stayed unmatched. Germline assignment: CDR1 SGHTA and CDR2 FQGNSA. CDR3 coding DNA: TGTGCCAGCAGAACAGACGTGACAGGGGGATTAAGCTCCTACAATGAGCAGTTCTTC. The encoded protein is CASRTDVTGGLSSYNEQFF.

This clonotype came up a few times. This could be a read error, since a much larger clone is one nucleotide away. V usage is TRBV5-1 and J usage is TRBJ2-3, with TRBD2 identical over 7 bases. Losses at the gene ends were 4 bases for V and 3 bases for J; bases not matched to a gene: 14. This CDR3 spans 17 amino acids. Germline V lookup: CDR1 SGHRS, CDR2 YFSETQ. As DNA, the CDR3 is TGCGCCAGCAGCCCCTTAGCTGGGGAGGGGCTGACAGATACGCAGTATTTT. This translates into CASSPLAGEGLTDTQYF.

This clonotype showed up just a few times. A much more abundant neighbour one base away suggests this may be a read error. The chain employs TRBV24-1 and TRBJ2-1; 8 bases are shared with TRBD1. The J call may be in error: the DNA end matches TRBJ2-7 better. CDR1 and CDR2 from the germline V gene are KGHDR and SFDVKD. This CDR3 region has 16 residues. In DNA form, the CDR3 reads TGTGCCACCAGTGATGCTACAGGGGGATCCTACAATGAGCAGTACTTC. Residues: CATSDATGGSYNEQYF.

To note about this clonotype: A much more abundant neighbour one base away suggests this may be a read error. CDR3 residues: CSAPNRGSNQPQHF. CDR3 DNA: TGCAGTGCTCCGAACAGGGGAAGCAATCAGCCCCAGCATTTT. The rearrangement uses TRBV20-1 and TRBJ1-5, with 7 bases that match TRBD1. CDR1 DFQATT and CDR2 SNEGSKA come from the germline V gene (reference sequence). The CDR3 is 14 residues long. With V trimmed by 5 bases and J by 1 base, 5 bases remained unmatched.